This T cell receptor (beta chain) originates from a study of blood T cell repertoires in COVID-19 (dated by TCRdb to about 2020). Study-level background: The collaborator samples originated in the United States, Italy and Spain and spanned the acute and convalescent phases of COVID-19. Subjects who had been exposed to COVID-19, were actively infected with it, or had recovered from it provided the deeply sampled blood TCRbeta repertoires that made up the dataset. Samples came from the ongoing ImmuneRACE study (first 160 participants) plus 1,254 subjects from 6 global collaborators. The repertoires were released in a freely available public database meant as a resource for research on the immune response to SARS-CoV-2. Where available, HLA class I and class II types were obtained from metadata supplied by the sample provider rather than from assay-based typing. Sample metadata almost always included a de-identified subject ID, COVID-19 status, age in years and sex. The material from the prospective study consisted of cDNA or gDNA derived from T cells, B-cell-depleted T cells, or PBMCs.

Whole blood was collected in K2EDTA tubes by collaborating institutions according to the institutions' own protocols. Collaborator samples were shipped for TCRbeta analysis as frozen whole blood, isolated PBMCs, or DNA extracted from either sample type. TCRbeta CDR3 regions were amplified from genomic DNA by means of the immunoSEQ Assay, a bias-controlled multiplex PCR. For the original study's pipeline: Within the assay, amplification of reference gene primers was used to estimate how many nucleated cells each sample contained. Sequence reads were collapsed and filtered to measure the absolute abundance of every unique TCRbeta CDR3 rearrangement. For each sample, productive Simpson clonality was calculated by taking the square root of Simpson's diversity index across productive rearrangements. Drawn from immuneACCESS, this table holds only the in-frame rearrangements with V and J called that TCRdb kept. Clones are partly lost; checked studies trace under half to an unresolved V gene and leave the rest unexplained. D and trimming were read from the DNA, whereas the V and J calls and clone size are those reported in that table. The sample yields 200,000 to 300,000 clones; 80% to 85% were counted once. Less than 5% of the sample is in the top ten clones.

About this clone itself: Its antigen is unknown. The sample holds no much larger clone one base away, and base qualities are not on file.

Taken from the germline V gene, the CDR1 and CDR2 loops are KGHDR and SFDVKD. Between the V and J ends, shortened by 5 bases and 0 bases respectively, the junction contains 9 bases. Taken from cysteine to phenylalanine, the CDR3 has 15 residues. CDR3 DNA only is kept here, 45 bases in frame from base 1. Beyond this particular receptor, the publication reports: Clinical and demographic metadata were provided uncurated, with the amount varying by source and participant.

Sequenced material: peripheral blood. This sequence was found in a man aged 55 to 70 with acute or convalescent COVID-19. The chain is encoded by TRBV24-1 joined to TRBJ2-2; the D gene is perhaps TRBD1, from 5 matching bases. The CDR3 region has the sequence CATSGGGANTGELFF. The DNA sequence is TGTGCCACCAGTGGGGGCGGTGCGAACACCGGGGAGCTGTTTTTT.